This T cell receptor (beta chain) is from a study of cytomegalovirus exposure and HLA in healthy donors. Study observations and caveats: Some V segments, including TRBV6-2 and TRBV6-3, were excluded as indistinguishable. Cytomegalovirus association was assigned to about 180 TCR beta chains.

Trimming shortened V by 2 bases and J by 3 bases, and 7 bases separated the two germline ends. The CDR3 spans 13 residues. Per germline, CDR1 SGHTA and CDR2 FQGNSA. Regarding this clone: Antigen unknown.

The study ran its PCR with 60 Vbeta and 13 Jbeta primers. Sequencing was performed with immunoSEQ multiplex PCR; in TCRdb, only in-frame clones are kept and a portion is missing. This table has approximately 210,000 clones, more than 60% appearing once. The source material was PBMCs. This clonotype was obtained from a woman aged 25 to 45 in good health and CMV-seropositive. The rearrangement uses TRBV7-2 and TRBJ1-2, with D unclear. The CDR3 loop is CASSLNPYYGYTF. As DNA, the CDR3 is TGTGCCAGCAGCTTAAATCCGTACTATGGCTACACCTTC.